The rows below give T cell receptor beta chains drawn from one sample of a study of cytomegalovirus exposure and HLA in healthy donors. The assay was immunoSEQ multiplex PCR, and TCRdb's table has in-frame clones only and misses some. The sample shows 150,000 to 180,000 clones, roughly 80% of them seen only once. Sequencing was carried out using PBMCs. The receptors originated from a woman aged 40 to 55 in good health and CMV-seronegative. CDR3s include the opening cysteine and the closing phenylalanine or tryptophan. The D gene is left open where the match is weak. Size is stated for part of the rows, as once, few or many counts, or as a class when the clone is expanded.

abundance	d_gene	v_gene	j_gene	CDR3aa	CDR3nt
once	NA	TRBV5-1	TRBJ2-2	CASSLFRGTGELFF	TGCGCCAGCAGCTTGTTTAGGGGGACCGGGGAGCTGTTTTTT
NA	NA	TRBV13	TRBJ2-1	CASSLDVTTYTTYNEQFF	TGTGCCAGCAGCTTAGACGTTACCACGTATACCACTTACAATGAGCAGTTCTTC
NA	NA	TRBV4-1	TRBJ1-2	CASTSSGENYGYTF	TGCGCCAGCACCTCATCAGGGGAGAACTATGGCTACACCTTC
NA	NA	TRBV19	TRBJ1-2	CASSPTVRRRGYTF	TGTGCCAGTAGTCCTACGGTGAGGCGCCGTGGCTACACCTTC
NA	TRBD1	TRBV2	TRBJ2-1	CASPREGDRPNNEQFF	TGTGCCAGCCCCCGAGAGGGGGACAGGCCCAACAATGAGCAGTTCTTC
once	TRBD2	TRBV10-1	TRBJ2-3	CASSDPRTSGSYTQYF	TGCGCCAGCAGTGATCCCAGGACTAGCGGGAGTTATACGCAGTATTTT
NA	NA	TRBV5-1	TRBJ1-1	CASTINGALNTEAFF	TGCGCCAGCACCATTAATGGGGCGTTGAACACTGAAGCTTTCTTT
NA	NA	TRBV6-5	TRBJ1-1	CASSYSRGNTEAFF	TGTGCCAGCAGTTACTCCCGGGGAAACACTGAAGCTTTCTTT
few	NA	TRBV6-4	TRBJ1-1	CASSLDQGNTEAFF	TGTGCCAGCAGCCTCGATCAGGGGAACACTGAAGCTTTCTTT
NA	NA	TRBV5-4	TRBJ2-1	CASSLDPGKKGQFF	TGTGCCAGCAGCTTGGATCCAGGGAAAAAGGGGCAGTTCTTC
NA	TRBD1	TRBV30	TRBJ2-7	CASQGRTYEQYF	TGTGCCTCACAGGGGCGTACCTACGAGCAGTACTTC
NA	TRBD2	TRBV6-1	TRBJ2-1	CASRGGGTRSNEQFF	TGTGCCAGCAGAGGGGGGGGGACTAGGTCCAATGAGCAGTTCTTC
NA	NA	TRBV28	TRBJ1-1	CASSFFGGRRTEAFF	TGTGCCAGCAGTTTTTTTGGGGGCAGACGGACTGAAGCTTTCTTT
NA	TRBD1	TRBV11-2	TRBJ1-2	CASSSQGALGYTF	TGTGCCAGCAGTTCACAGGGGGCGCTTGGCTACACCTTC
NA	TRBD2	TRBV4-1	TRBJ2-1	CASSAPSGTYNEQFF	TGCGCCAGCAGCGCCCCTAGCGGGACCTACAATGAGCAGTTCTTC
NA	TRBD2	TRBV5-1	TRBJ2-1	CASSLGSGAPYNEQFF	TGCGCCAGCAGCTTGGGGAGCGGGGCCCCCTACAATGAGCAGTTCTTC